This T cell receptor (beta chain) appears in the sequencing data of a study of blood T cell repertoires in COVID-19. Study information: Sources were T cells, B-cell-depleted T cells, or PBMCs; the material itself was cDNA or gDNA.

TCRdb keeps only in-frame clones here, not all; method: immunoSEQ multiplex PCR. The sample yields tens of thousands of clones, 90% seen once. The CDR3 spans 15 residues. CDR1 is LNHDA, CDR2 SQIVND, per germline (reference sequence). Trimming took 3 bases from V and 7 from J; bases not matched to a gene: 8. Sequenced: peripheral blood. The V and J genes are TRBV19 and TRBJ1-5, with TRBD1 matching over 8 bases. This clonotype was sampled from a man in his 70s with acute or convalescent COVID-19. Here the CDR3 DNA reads TGTGCCAGTAGTATGACAGGGGATGAAGAGCAGCCCCAGCATTTT. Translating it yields CASSMTGDEEQPQHF.